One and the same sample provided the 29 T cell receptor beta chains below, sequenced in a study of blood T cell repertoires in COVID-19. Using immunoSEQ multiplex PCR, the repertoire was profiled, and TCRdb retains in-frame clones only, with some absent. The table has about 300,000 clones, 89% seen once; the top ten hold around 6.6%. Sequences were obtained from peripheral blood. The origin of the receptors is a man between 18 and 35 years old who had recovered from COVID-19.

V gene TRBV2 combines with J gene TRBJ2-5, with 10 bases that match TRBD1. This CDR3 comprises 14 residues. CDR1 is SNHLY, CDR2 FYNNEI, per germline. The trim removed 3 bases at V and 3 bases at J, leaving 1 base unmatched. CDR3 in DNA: TGTGCCAGCAGTGACGGGACAGGGGAAGAGACCCAGTACTTC. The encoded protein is CASSDGTGEETQYF.

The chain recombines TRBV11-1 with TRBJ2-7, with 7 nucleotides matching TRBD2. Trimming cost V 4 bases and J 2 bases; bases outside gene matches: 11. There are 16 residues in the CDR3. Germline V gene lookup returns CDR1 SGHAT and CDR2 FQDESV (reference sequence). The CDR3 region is CASSSGARGGPYEQYF. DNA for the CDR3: TGTGCCAGCAGCTCGGGTGCTCGCGGGGGTCCCTACGAGCAGTACTTC.

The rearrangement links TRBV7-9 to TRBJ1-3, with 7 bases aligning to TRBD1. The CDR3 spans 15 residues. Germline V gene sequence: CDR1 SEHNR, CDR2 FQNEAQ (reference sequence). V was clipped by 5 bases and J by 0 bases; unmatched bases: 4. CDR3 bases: TGTGCCAGCAGCGCGACAGGGTACTCTGGAAACACCATATATTTT. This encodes CASSATGYSGNTIYF.

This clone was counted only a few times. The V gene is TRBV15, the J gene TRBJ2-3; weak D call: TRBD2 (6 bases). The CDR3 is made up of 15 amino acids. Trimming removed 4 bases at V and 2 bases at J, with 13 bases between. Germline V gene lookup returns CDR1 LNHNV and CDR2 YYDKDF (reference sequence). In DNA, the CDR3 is TGTGCCACCAGCACTGATGGAGGGGCCACAGATACGCAGTATTTT. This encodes CATSTDGGATDTQYF.

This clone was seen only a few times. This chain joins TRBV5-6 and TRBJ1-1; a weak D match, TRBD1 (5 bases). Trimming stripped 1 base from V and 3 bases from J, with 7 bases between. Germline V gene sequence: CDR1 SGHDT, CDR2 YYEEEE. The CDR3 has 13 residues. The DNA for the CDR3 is TGTGCCAGCAGCTTGCAGGGCGACACTGAAGCTTTCTTT. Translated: CASSLQGDTEAFF.

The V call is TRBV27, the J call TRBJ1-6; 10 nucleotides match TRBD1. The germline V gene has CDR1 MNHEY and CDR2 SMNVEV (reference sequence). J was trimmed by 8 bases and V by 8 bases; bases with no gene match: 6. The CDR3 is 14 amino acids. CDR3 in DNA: TGTGCCAGCTGTCCCGGACAGGGGGATTCACCCCTCCACTTT. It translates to CASCPGQGDSPLHF.

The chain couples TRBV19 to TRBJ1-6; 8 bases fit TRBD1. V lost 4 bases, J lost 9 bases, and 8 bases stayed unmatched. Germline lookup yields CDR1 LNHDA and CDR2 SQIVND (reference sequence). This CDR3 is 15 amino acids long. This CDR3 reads CASSTGQGWSSPLHF. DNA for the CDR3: TGTGCCAGTAGTACAGGACAGGGTTGGTCTTCACCCCTCCACTTT.

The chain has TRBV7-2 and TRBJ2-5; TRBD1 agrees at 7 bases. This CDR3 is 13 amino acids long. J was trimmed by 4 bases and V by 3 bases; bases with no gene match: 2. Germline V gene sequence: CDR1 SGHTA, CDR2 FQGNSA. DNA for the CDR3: TGTGCCAGCAGCTTCCGGGACAGAGAGACCCAGTACTTC. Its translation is CASSFRDRETQYF.

The CDR3 DNA reads as TGTGCCAGCAGCCAAGCGACATCGAGTGGCTATGGCTACACCTTC. It yields the protein CASSQATSSGYGYTF. This chain connects TRBV3-1 (or the pseudogene TRBV3-2) to TRBJ1-2; no reliable D call. With 1 base removed from V and 4 bases from J, the gap between germline ends came to 13 bases. The CDR3 spans 15 residues. Germline lookup yields CDR1 LGHDT and CDR2 YNNKEL (reference sequence).

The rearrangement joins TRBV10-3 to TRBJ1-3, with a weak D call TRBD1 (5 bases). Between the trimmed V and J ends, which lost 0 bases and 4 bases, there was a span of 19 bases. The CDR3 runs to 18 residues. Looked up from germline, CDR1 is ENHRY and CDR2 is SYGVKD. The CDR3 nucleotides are TGTGCCATCAGTGAGTCAGCGGCGGGACGTATCCTAGGAAACACCATATATTTT. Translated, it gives CAISESAAGRILGNTIYF.

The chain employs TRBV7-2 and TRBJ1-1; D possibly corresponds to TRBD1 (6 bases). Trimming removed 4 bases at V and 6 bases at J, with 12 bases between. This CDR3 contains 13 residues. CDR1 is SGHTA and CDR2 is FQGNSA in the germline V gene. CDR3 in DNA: TGTGCCAGCAGCTCCACAGGGTGGGCTGAAGCTTTCTTT. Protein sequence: CASSSTGWAEAFF.

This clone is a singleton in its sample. The DNA of the CDR3 is TGCGCCAGCAGTGAGTGGACGGAGGCACCCCTCCACTTT. Translation: CASSEWTEAPLHF. The chain recombines TRBV10-1 with TRBJ1-6; D unclear. The germline V gene encodes CDR1 WNHNN and CDR2 SYGVQD (reference sequence). V was clipped by 1 base and J by 11 bases, with 9 bases between them. The CDR3 totals 13 residues.

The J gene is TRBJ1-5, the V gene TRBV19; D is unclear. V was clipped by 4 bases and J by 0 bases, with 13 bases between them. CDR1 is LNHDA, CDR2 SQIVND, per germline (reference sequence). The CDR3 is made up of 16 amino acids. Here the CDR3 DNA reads TGTGCCAGTAGTACCTCTATTGTTCATAGCAATCAGCCCCAGCATTTT. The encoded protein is CASSTSIVHSNQPQHF.

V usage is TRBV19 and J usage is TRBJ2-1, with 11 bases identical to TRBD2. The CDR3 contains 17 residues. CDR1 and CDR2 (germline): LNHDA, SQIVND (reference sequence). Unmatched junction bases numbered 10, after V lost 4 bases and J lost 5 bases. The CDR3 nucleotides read TGTGCCAGTAGTACCGAGCTGACTAGCGGGGCTAACAATGAGCAGTTCTTC. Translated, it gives CASSTELTSGANNEQFF.

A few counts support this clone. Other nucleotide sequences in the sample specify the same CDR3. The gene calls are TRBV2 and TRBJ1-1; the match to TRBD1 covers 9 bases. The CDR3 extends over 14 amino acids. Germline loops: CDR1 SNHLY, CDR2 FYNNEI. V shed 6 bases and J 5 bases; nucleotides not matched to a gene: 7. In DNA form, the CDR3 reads TGTGCCAGCAGAACCGGGACAGGGAGGACTGAAGCTTTCTTT. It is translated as CASRTGTGRTEAFF. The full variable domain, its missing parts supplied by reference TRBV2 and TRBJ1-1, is EPEVTQTPSHQVTQMGQEVILRCVPISNHLYFYWYRQILGQKVEFLVSFYNNEISEKSEIFDDQFSVERPDGSNFTLKIRSTKLEDSAMYFCASRTGTGRTEAFFGQGTRLTVV.

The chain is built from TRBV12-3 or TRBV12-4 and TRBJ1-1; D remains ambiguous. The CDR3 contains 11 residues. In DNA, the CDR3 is TGTGCTACTCGGGTGTACACTGAAGCTTTCTTT. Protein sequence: CATRVYTEAFF.

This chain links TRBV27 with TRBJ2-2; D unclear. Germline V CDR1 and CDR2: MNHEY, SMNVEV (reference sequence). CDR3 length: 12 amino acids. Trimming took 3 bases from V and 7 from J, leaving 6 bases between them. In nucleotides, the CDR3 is TGTGCCAGCAGTTTTACGGGCGGGGAGCTGTTTTTT. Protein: CASSFTGGELFF.

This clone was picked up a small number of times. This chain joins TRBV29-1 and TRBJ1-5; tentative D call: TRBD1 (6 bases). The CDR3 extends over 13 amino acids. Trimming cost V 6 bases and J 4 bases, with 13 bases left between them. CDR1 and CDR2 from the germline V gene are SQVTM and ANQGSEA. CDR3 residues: CSVGGTTNQPQHF. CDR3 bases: TGCAGCGTGGGAGGGACAACGAATCAGCCCCAGCATTTT.

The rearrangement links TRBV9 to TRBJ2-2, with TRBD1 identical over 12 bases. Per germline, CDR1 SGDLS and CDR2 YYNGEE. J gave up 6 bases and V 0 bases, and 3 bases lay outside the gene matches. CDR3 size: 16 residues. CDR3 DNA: TGTGCCAGCAGCGTAGCGGGACAGGGGGCTTCCGGGGAGCTGTTTTTT. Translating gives CASSVAGQGASGELFF.

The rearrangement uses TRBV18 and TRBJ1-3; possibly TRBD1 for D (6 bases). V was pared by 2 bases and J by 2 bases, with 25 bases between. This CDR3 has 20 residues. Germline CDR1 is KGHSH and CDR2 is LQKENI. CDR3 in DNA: TGTGCCAGCTCACCAGAGCCTCGGGGGGCGACATGGGTTACTGGAAACACCATATATTTT. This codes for CASSPEPRGATWVTGNTIYF.

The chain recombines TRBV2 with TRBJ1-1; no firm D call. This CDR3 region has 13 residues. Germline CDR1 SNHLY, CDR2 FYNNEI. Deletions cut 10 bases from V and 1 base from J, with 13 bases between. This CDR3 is CATRQNPNTEAFF. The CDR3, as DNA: TGTGCCACCAGACAAAACCCGAACACTGAAGCTTTCTTT.

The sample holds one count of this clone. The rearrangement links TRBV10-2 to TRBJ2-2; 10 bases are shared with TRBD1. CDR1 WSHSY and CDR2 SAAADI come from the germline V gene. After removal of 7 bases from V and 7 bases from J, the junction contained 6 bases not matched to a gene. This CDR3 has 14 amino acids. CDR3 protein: CASKGTGDGGELFF. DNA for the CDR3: TGCGCCAGCAAAGGGACAGGGGACGGCGGGGAGCTGTTTTTT.

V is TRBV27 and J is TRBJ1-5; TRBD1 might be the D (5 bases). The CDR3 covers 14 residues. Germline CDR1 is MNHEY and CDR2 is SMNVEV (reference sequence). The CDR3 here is CGVGLGRFNQPQHF. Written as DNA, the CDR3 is TGTGGGGTAGGGTTGGGGCGGTTCAATCAGCCCCAGCATTTT.

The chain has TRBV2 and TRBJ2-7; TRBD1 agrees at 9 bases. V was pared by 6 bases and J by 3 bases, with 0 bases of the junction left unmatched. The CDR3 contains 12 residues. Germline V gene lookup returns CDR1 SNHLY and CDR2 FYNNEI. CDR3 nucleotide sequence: TGTGCCAGCAGGGACAGGGGCTACGAGCAGTACTTC. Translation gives CASRDRGYEQYF.

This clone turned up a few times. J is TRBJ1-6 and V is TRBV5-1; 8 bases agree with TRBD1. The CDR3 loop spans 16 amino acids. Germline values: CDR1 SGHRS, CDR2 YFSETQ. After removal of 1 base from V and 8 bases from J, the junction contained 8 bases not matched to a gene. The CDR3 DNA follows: TGCGCCAGCAGCTTGTCCGGGACAGGAACTTATTCACCCCTCCACTTT. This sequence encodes CASSLSGTGTYSPLHF.

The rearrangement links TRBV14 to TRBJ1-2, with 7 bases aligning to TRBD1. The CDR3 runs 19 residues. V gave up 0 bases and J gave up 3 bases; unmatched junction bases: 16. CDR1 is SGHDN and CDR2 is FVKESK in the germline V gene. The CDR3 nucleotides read TGTGCCAGCAGCCAAGATACTACATTGGAGGGGGCGATGTACTATGGCTACACCTTC. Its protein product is CASSQDTTLEGAMYYGYTF.

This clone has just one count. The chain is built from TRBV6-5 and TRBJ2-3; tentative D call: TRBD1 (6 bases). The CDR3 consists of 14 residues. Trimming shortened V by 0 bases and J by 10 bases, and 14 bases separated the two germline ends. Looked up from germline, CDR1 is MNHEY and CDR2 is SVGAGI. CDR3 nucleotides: TGTGCCAGCAGTTACTCCCAGGGGCCGCTCGCGCAGTATTTT. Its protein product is CASSYSQGPLAQYF.

Written as DNA, the CDR3 is TGTGCCAGGGGCCGGTACAATGAGCAGTTCTTC. It yields the protein CARGRYNEQFF. V is TRBV14 and J is TRBJ2-1; no clear D. The CDR3 is 11 amino acids. Per germline, CDR1 SGHDN and CDR2 FVKESK. V lost 9 bases, J lost 4 bases, and 7 bases lay in between.

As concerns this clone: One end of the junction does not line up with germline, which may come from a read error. The CDR3 nucleotides are TGTGCTAGCAGCTCGGACGGGGGGGTCAATGAGCAGTTCTTC. Translation gives CASSSDGGVNEQFF. The chain couples TRBV7-7 to TRBJ2-1; 8 bases map to TRBD2. The CDR3 covers 14 residues. Germline CDR1 reads SSHAT; CDR2 reads FNYEAQ (reference sequence).